This TCR beta chain was identified during a study of cytomegalovirus exposure and HLA in healthy donors (dated by TCRdb to about 2017). As for the study more broadly: An earlier analysis of several hundred of the donors reported 250 to 300 Gb of sequence data and 117 million unique TCR beta sequences obtained from about 200 million T cells. Approximately 300 gigabases of sequencing data and around 80 million unique TCR sequences made up an early release that covered 500 to 650 HLA-typed donors. The genetic ancestry cluster associated with self-reported Caucasian donors included roughly 84% of the roughly 390 genotyped donors. The study was designed to test whether signatures of past pathogen exposure could be identified by cataloging public T cell receptors. Using immunosequencing, the study profiled T cell repertoires from 666 subjects and related those repertoires to cytomegalovirus serostatus. In addition to the first cohort of 666 subjects, a separate validation cohort of 130 or so different subjects was used. The study combined high-throughput TCR immunosequencing, statistical association of individual TCRs with disease status, and machine learning to predict cytomegalovirus infection status. A later analysis re-analyzed previously published TCR beta repertoires from roughly 600 donors and added high-resolution HLA genotyping to study TCR occurrence patterns. The later analysis used no new phenotypic data to find candidate immune exposures, relying instead on TCR beta sequences and their occurrence across donors. To decide whether each TCR beta V gene segment behaved as functional or pseudogenic, an earlier analysis of approximately 620 of the donors relied on high-throughput TCR beta sequencing. Donor age, sex, ethnicity and CMV serostatus were compiled alongside the repertoire data. In a later genetic analysis, genome-wide SNP genotypes for about 55% of the roughly 700 donors were used, and that subset was treated as a discovery cohort. Every repertoire in the discovery cohort had been generated on one and the same sequencing platform. Both class I and class II loci were covered by HLA typing, at four-digit resolution. The number of typed donors differed by locus: about 620-640 for A, B, C, DRB1 and DQB1; approximately 520 for DQA1; roughly 600 for DPA1; and 400 to 480 for DPB1. Because of strong linkage in the cohort, roughly five DR-DQ haplotypes were treated as single units for association and clustering. Among about 410 genotyped donors of the cohort, an average of around 240,000 unique TCR beta nucleotide sequences was sequenced per donor, of which approximately 19% were non-productive.

The germline V gene (reference sequence) supplies CDR1 GTSNPN and CDR2 SVGIG. From its cysteine to its phenylalanine, the CDR3 spans 16 amino acids. Only CDR3 DNA is held: 48 bases, read in frame from base 1. The germline V end is reduced by 4 bases and the J end by 2 bases; junction bases left unmatched: 5. Points on this clone: Its specific antigen is unknown. No much larger clonotype is one base removed from it; base qualities were not supplied.

The study at large found these results: A cluster of highly shared sequence variants was judged likely to represent a technical artifact of the sequencing pipeline. Broadly in line with IMGT annotations, most TCR beta V segments showed up in productive rearrangements about 87% or about 30% of the time in an earlier analysis of around 550 of the donors. A total of 164 TCR beta chains were listed by the study as associated with cytomegalovirus. According to a later analysis, parvovirus B19, influenza, CMV and Epstein-Barr virus appeared linked to several top co-occurrence clusters. Some IMGT-functional V segments, including TRBV6-2 and TRBV6-3, could not be distinguished by the 87-base-pair reads and were therefore excluded. A further reported finding was that TCR beta sequences accurately predicted the HLA-A and HLA-B alleles for most subjects in the first cohort. The classifier was reported to diagnose cytomegalovirus status with high specificity and sensitivity in both the original and validation cohorts. Assigning TCR associations to individual alleles was difficult when HLA alleles, especially DR and DQ, strongly co-occurred. Because some donors lacked HLA typing at each locus, the association tests relied only on the typed subset. In vitro tests confirmed that a few of the cytomegalovirus-associated TCR beta chains recognize cytomegalovirus antigens. Sequencing depth was assumed to be roughly uniform across donors in the presence/absence analyses, though that assumption may not hold. While some public TCRs were present in many individuals, most TCR sequences turned up only very rarely across donors. Correlated functional status among segregating V segments might be attributable to linkage disequilibrium, but an unknown experimental factor could not be ruled out. According to a later analysis, TCR association rates differed among HLA loci, with DRB1 alleles showing the most associated TCRs and HLA-C alleles showing the fewest. About 17 rarely observed V segments, including chromosome 9 orphons, were excluded from the earlier analysis of about 610 of the donors because counts were too low. Compared with the approximately 710-donor mean, donors in an Asian-associated ancestry cluster had fewer N-insertions in productive TCRs, according to a later genetic analysis. A later analysis found that most CMV-associated TCR beta chains appeared HLA-restricted, with HLA associations seemingly driven largely by CMV exposure. In a later genetic analysis, a missense DCLRE1C variant was associated with V-gene and J-gene trimming of TCR beta chains, and the association was replicated in an independent cohort. It was suggested by the authors that the approach could potentially be generalized to other disease states and immunological phenotypes. For the cohort, immune exposure information was limited to CMV serostatus. A later analysis associated 16,951 TCR beta sequences with specific HLA alleles at a false discovery rate of 0.05. Only TCR beta chains were sequenced in this cohort, and the absence of alpha or paired-chain data limited detectable features. In a later analysis, HLA-associated TCR beta chains showed more clonal expansion and lower generation probabilities than non-associated chains that were equally common.

Libraries came from the immunoSEQ multiplex PCR assay. For the multiplex PCR, a mixture combining 60 forward primers for TCR Vbeta segments and 13 reverse primers for TCR Jbeta segments was used. Amplification of the CDR3 region of rearranged TCR beta genes was performed with a multiplex PCR assay on genomic DNA. Amplified TCR beta libraries were sequenced as 87-base-pair reads on the Illumina HiSeq System. The published analysis was carried out like this. A later analysis counted about 82 million unique TCR beta chains across the 690 or so repertoires, and some 11 million of these chains were shared by at least two donors. To remove PCR and sequencing errors, raw reads were error-corrected and collapsed into unique sequences using a nearest-neighbor algorithm that merged closely related sequences. CDR3 sequences were aligned to IMGT reference sequences to assign V, D and J gene segments. Each retained sequence needed at least a six-nucleotide match to both a V gene segment and a J gene segment. A rearrangement was called productive if the CDR3 had no stop codons and remained in frame with V and J, and every other rearrangement was called non-productive. CDR3 was defined according to IMGT convention as the region running from the second conserved V-encoded cysteine to the conserved J-encoded phenylalanine. In an earlier analysis of 550 to 650 of the donors, sequences lacking an unambiguous match to a single V gene segment were excluded. In an earlier analysis of about 590 of the donors, a V segment was called functional when productive rearrangements were above 56.7%, and segregating when the standard deviation between donors exceeded 5%. A statistical classification framework was built for diagnosing cytomegalovirus status from the catalog of TCR beta chain sequences. A later analysis assigned V and J genes by comparing TCR nucleotide sequences with IMGT/GENE-DB human TR gene sequences. A later analysis assigned CDR3 sequences and most-parsimonious VDJ recombination scenarios with the TCRdist pipeline. In a later analysis, every TCR beta chain was defined by the combination of its CDR3 amino acid sequence and its V-gene family, and reads without a unique V-gene family were dropped. As a way to deal with suspected cross-contamination and a sequencing artifact, a later analysis dropped roughly 620 nucleotide sequences that were highly shared and had low generation probability. In a later analysis, a clonal expansion index was calculated for each public chain from normalized within-repertoire ranks of inferred template counts. A later analysis computed generation probabilities with a VDJ recombination model fitted to out-of-frame rearrangements, and checked the results against IGoR. A later analysis scored TCR-TCR, TCR-HLA and TCR-CMV co-occurrence with hypergeometric tests, applying a repertoire-size bias correction to TCR pairs. False discovery rates were estimated in a later analysis by permuting HLA or CMV assignments 20 times. In a later analysis, co-occurring TCRs were grouped using DBSCAN, and TCRdist sequence similarity was added for clustering within HLA-allele-positive subsets. Repertoires with fewer than 30,000 or more than 120,000 public chains, plus five repertoires with anomalous nucleotide sharing, were excluded from co-occurrence clustering. TCRdb limited this immuneACCESS table to in-frame rearrangements with V and J called. A share of clones is missing; checked studies link under half to unresolved V genes, and the rest is unexplained. Clone size and V and J calls were adopted from that table, with D and trimming inferred from the DNA. The sample includes 120,000 or so clones, with approximately 81% observed a single time. The ten largest clones take up under 5% of the sample.

The cohort was made up of several hundred healthy bone marrow donors. Cohort members were all nominally healthy when sampled, although unrecorded immune exposures were likely present. The donor was CMV seropositive and was included in the group of 250 to 350 seropositive cohort members. A peripheral blood sample was collected from each donor, and TCR beta sequencing was performed on peripheral blood mononuclear cells. The Qiagen DNeasy Blood Extraction Kit was used to extract genomic DNA from the blood cell samples. The sequence came from a man between 18 and 35 years old in good health and CMV-seropositive. What was sequenced was PBMCs. The chain is encoded by TRBV30 joined to TRBJ2-6; a stretch of 10 junction bases matches TRBD2. At the DNA level, the sequence is TGTGCCTGGACCACTAGCGGGATGACTGGGGCCAACGTCCTGACTTTC. It specifies CAWTTSGMTGANVLTF.